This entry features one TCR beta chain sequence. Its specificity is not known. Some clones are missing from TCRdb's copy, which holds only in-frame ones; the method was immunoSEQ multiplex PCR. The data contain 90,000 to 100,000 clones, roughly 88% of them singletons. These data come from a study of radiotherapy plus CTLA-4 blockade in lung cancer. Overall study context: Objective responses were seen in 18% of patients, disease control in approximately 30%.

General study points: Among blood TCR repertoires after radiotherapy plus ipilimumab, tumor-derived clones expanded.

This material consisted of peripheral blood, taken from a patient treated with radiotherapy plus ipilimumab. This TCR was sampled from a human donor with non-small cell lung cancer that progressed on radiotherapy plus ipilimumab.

The CDR3 here is CASSLDRGLVAFF. For the CDR3, the DNA is TGTGCCAGCAGCTTAGACAGGGGGCTAGTAGCTTTCTTT. The genes are TRBV11-3 and TRBJ1-1, with TRBD1 identical over 8 bases. This CDR3 has 13 amino acids. Germline-derived CDR1 and CDR2 are SGHNT and YENEEA. Losses at the gene ends were 0 bases for V and 10 bases for J; bases not matched to a gene: 4.